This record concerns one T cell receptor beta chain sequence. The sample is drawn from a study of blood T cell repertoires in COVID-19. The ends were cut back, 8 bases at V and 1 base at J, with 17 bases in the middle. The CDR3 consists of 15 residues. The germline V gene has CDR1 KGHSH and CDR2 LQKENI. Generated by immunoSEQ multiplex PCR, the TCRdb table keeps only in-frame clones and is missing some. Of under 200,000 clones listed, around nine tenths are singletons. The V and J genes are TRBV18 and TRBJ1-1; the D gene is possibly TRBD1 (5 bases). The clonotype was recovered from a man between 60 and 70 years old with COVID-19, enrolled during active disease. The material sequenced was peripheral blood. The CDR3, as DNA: TGTGCCAGCCGGCTCGGGGGTGCGTGGAACACTGAAGCTTTCTTT. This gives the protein CASRLGGAWNTEAFF. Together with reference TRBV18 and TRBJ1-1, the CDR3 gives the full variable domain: NAGVMQNPRHLVRRRGQEARLRCSPMKGHSHVYWYRQLPEEGLKFMVYLQKENIIDESGMPKERFSAEFPKEGPSILRIQQVVRGDSAAYFCASRLGGAWNTEAFFGQGTRLTVV.